These 5 T cell receptor beta chains originate from one sample sequenced in a study of blood T cell repertoires in COVID-19. Sequencing used immunoSEQ multiplex PCR; TCRdb keeps in-frame clones, though not all of them. Here the sample spans some 90,000 clones, about 88% being singletons. The sequenced sample consisted of peripheral blood. These receptors all stem from a woman aged 80 or over with active COVID-19.

V and J are TRBV5-1 and TRBJ1-2; no clear D. This CDR3 is built from 12 residues. Trimming took 7 bases from V and 8 from J, leaving 15 bases between them. Germline V gene lookup returns CDR1 SGHRS and CDR2 YFSETQ. Here the CDR3 reads CASSLDLSGYTF. CDR3 DNA sequence: TGCGCCAGCTCCCTGGACTTGTCCGGCTACACCTTC.

The gene calls are TRBV5-1 and TRBJ2-2; no clear D gene. The V and J ends lost 4 bases and 0 bases respectively, with 10 bases between them. CDR1 and CDR2 from the germline V gene are SGHRS and YFSETQ. This CDR3 has 15 residues. The CDR3: CASSPTATNTGELFF. CDR3 DNA sequence: TGCGCCAGCAGCCCCACAGCCACGAACACCGGGGAGCTGTTTTTT.

The chain employs TRBV7-2 and TRBJ1-5; D perhaps matches TRBD1 (5 bases). This CDR3 comprises 14 residues. The germline V gene has CDR1 SGHTA and CDR2 FQGNSA. Trimming took off 5 bases at V and 9 bases at J, with 17 bases between the two ends. CDR3 residues: CASSPGLGYGPQHF. Written as DNA, the CDR3 is TGTGCCAGCAGCCCAGGGCTGGGGTATGGGCCCCAGCATTTT.

CDR3 region: CASSRDSYGYTF. CDR3 nucleotide sequence: TGTGCCAGCAGCCGGGACAGCTATGGCTACACCTTC. J is TRBJ1-2 and V is TRBV6-5, with TRBD1 matching over 7 bases. Germline CDR1 is MNHEY and CDR2 is SVGAGI. The CDR3 is 12 residues long. V shed 6 bases, J shed 4 bases, and the junction held 2 bases outside the gene matches.

The chain joins TRBV29-1 to TRBJ2-3; 11 nucleotides agree with TRBD2. CDR3 length equals 14 residues. The V gene end was trimmed by 6 bases and the J gene end by 7 bases; junction bases not matched to a gene: 9. Germline loops: CDR1 SQVTM, CDR2 ANQGSEA. The CDR3 spells CSVHSGRAPYTQYF. Here the CDR3 DNA reads TGCAGCGTCCATAGCGGGAGGGCCCCGTATACGCAGTATTTT.